The rows below give T cell receptor beta chains drawn from one sample of a study of human T cells and chemical hapten exposure. TCRdb re-called the reads with MiXCR, one entry per CDR3 protein. The sample consists of 100,000 to 150,000 distinct CDR3 sequences, over 6.5% of them appearing once. The specimen sequenced was whole blood. Receptors originate from a human donor in good health. Some clones in this sample may be carry-over from other donors' samples. Both conserved end residues are part of each CDR3. Each record gives: J gene, CDR3 length, V gene, clone size, D gene, CDR3 protein, CDR3 DNA. A D gene is named only where the DNA matches it firmly. Expanded clones get a size class; other rows say once, few or many, or leave the size out.

j_gene: TRBJ1-1; len: 15; v_gene: TRBV20-1; abundance: few; d_gene: TRBD1; CDR3aa: CSAGTGDLRNTEAFF; CDR3nt: TGCAGTGCCGGGACAGGGGACCTTCGAAACACTGAAGCTTTCTTT
j_gene: TRBJ2-5; len: 17; v_gene: TRBV14; abundance: .; d_gene: TRBD1; CDR3aa: CASSQVATGTAEETQYF; CDR3nt: TGTGCCAGCAGCCAAGTAGCGACCGGGACAGCCGAAGAGACCCAGTACTTC
j_gene: TRBJ2-7; len: 12; v_gene: TRBV27; abundance: few; d_gene: .; CDR3aa: CASSKVGNEQYF; CDR3nt: TGTGCCAGCAGTAAAGTAGGTAACGAGCAGTACTTC
j_gene: TRBJ2-6; len: 20; v_gene: TRBV11-2; abundance: few; d_gene: TRBD1; CDR3aa: CASRSIRDGQGVSGANVLTF; CDR3nt: TGTGCCAGCCGTAGTATCCGTGACGGACAGGGGGTCTCTGGGGCCAACGTCCTGACTTTC
j_gene: TRBJ2-7; len: 16; v_gene: TRBV6-1; abundance: .; d_gene: .; CDR3aa: CASYPLRAGGSYEQYF; CDR3nt: TGTGCCAGCTACCCCCTCCGGGCCGGCGGATCCTACGAGCAGTACTTC
j_gene: TRBJ2-7; len: 15; v_gene: TRBV27; abundance: many; d_gene: .; CDR3aa: CASSPDRWSSYEQYF; CDR3nt: TGTGCCAGCAGTCCGGACAGATGGAGCTCCTACGAGCAGTACTTC
j_gene: TRBJ1-6; len: 17; v_gene: TRBV6-5; abundance: .; d_gene: .; CDR3aa: CASSYSVGRSYNSPLHF; CDR3nt: TGTGCCAGCAGTTACTCAGTGGGCCGCTCCTATAATTCACCCCTCCACTTT
j_gene: TRBJ2-7; len: 12; v_gene: TRBV6-6; abundance: many; d_gene: .; CDR3aa: CASMGGLGEQYF; CDR3nt: TGTGCCAGCATGGGGGGGCTCGGGGAGCAGTACTTC
j_gene: TRBJ1-5; len: 13; v_gene: TRBV6-1; abundance: few; d_gene: .; CDR3aa: CASSEKNGQPQHF; CDR3nt: TGTGCCAGCAGTGAAAAGAATGGTCAGCCCCAGCATTTT
j_gene: TRBJ2-7; len: 14; v_gene: TRBV9; abundance: .; d_gene: .; CDR3aa: CASSVVPGTYEQYF; CDR3nt: TGTGCCAGCAGCGTAGTTCCAGGGACCTACGAGCAGTACTTC
j_gene: TRBJ1-1; len: 18; v_gene: TRBV6-2/TRBV6-3; abundance: .; d_gene: TRBD1; CDR3aa: CASSYPVGQGPVYTEAFF; CDR3nt: TGTGCCAGCAGTTACCCCGTTGGACAGGGGCCGGTCTACACTGAAGCTTTCTTT
j_gene: TRBJ2-7; len: 14; v_gene: TRBV19; abundance: few; d_gene: .; CDR3aa: CASSRTADSYEQYF; CDR3nt: TGTGCCAGTAGTCGGACAGCCGATTCCTACGAGCAGTACTTC
j_gene: TRBJ2-5; len: 15; v_gene: TRBV5-1; abundance: few; d_gene: TRBD1; CDR3aa: CASSESTGRQETQYF; CDR3nt: TGCGCCAGCAGCGAGTCGACAGGGCGCCAAGAGACCCAGTACTTC
j_gene: TRBJ2-7; len: 15; v_gene: TRBV5-1; abundance: many; d_gene: .; CDR3aa: CASSLDGSGPSEQYF; CDR3nt: TGCGCCAGCAGCTTGGACGGGAGCGGGCCTTCCGAGCAGTACTTC
j_gene: TRBJ1-1; len: 14; v_gene: TRBV29-1; abundance: many; d_gene: .; CDR3aa: CSVEDRRVFTEAFF; CDR3nt: TGCAGCGTTGAAGATCGCAGAGTATTCACTGAAGCTTTCTTT
j_gene: TRBJ1-5; len: 16; v_gene: TRBV12-5; abundance: .; d_gene: .; CDR3aa: CASGTGQRYSNQPQHF; CDR3nt: TGTGCTAGTGGTACCGGACAGCGCTATAGCAATCAGCCCCAGCATTTT
j_gene: TRBJ1-6; len: 12; v_gene: TRBV12-3/TRBV12-4; abundance: .; d_gene: .; CDR3aa: CASSFLRSPLHF; CDR3nt: TGTGCCAGCAGTTTTTTACGATCACCCCTCCACTTT
j_gene: TRBJ2-5; len: 14; v_gene: TRBV11-1; abundance: many; d_gene: .; CDR3aa: CASSFGQGRETQYF; CDR3nt: TGTGCCAGCAGCTTTGGGCAGGGAAGAGAGACCCAGTACTTC
j_gene: TRBJ2-7; len: 18; v_gene: TRBV11-2; abundance: many; d_gene: TRBD2; CDR3aa: CASRRGLWTSPESYEQYF; CDR3nt: TGTGCCAGCAGACGCGGGCTATGGACTAGTCCCGAAAGCTACGAGCAGTACTTC
j_gene: TRBJ2-1; len: 18; v_gene: TRBV7-2; abundance: few; d_gene: TRBD2; CDR3aa: CASSLEARVSGGLDEQFF; CDR3nt: TGTGCCAGCAGCTTAGAAGCCCGTGTGAGCGGGGGCCTGGATGAGCAGTTCTTC
j_gene: TRBJ2-1; len: 16; v_gene: TRBV5-4; abundance: many; d_gene: TRBD2; CDR3aa: CASSFRLAGGRNEQFF; CDR3nt: TGTGCCAGCAGCTTCCGACTAGCGGGGGGGCGGAATGAGCAGTTCTTC
j_gene: TRBJ2-1; len: 18; v_gene: TRBV12-5; abundance: .; d_gene: .; CDR3aa: CASGLVFGWRSSYNEQFF; CDR3nt: TGTGCTAGTGGTTTGGTGTTCGGATGGAGGAGCTCCTACAATGAGCAGTTCTTC
j_gene: TRBJ1-1; len: 15; v_gene: TRBV5-1; abundance: many; d_gene: TRBD1; CDR3aa: CASSLDRGSATEAFF; CDR3nt: TGCGCCAGCAGCTTGGACAGGGGATCGGCTACTGAAGCTTTCTTT
j_gene: TRBJ2-1; len: 16; v_gene: TRBV12-3/TRBV12-4; abundance: many; d_gene: TRBD2; CDR3aa: CASSGIAGGTYNEQFF; CDR3nt: TGTGCCAGCAGTGGAATAGCGGGAGGTACCTACAATGAGCAGTTCTTC
j_gene: TRBJ2-3; len: 16; v_gene: TRBV6-2/TRBV6-3; abundance: many; d_gene: TRBD2; CDR3aa: CASSQQPGGARDTQYF; CDR3nt: TGTGCCAGCAGCCAGCAGCCCGGGGGGGCTAGAGATACGCAGTATTTT
j_gene: TRBJ1-2; len: 12; v_gene: TRBV20-1; abundance: many; d_gene: .; CDR3aa: CSARKGTDGYTF; CDR3nt: TGCAGTGCTAGAAAGGGAACCGATGGCTACACCTTC
j_gene: TRBJ1-1; len: 15; v_gene: TRBV7-9; abundance: many; d_gene: .; CDR3aa: CASSFGGGVNTEAFF; CDR3nt: TGTGCCAGCAGCTTCGGTGGAGGCGTGAACACTGAAGCTTTCTTT
j_gene: TRBJ2-7; len: 14; v_gene: TRBV6-2/TRBV6-3; abundance: many; d_gene: TRBD1; CDR3aa: CASSYGTGGYEQYF; CDR3nt: TGTGCCAGCAGTTACGGGACAGGGGGCTACGAGCAGTACTTC
j_gene: TRBJ2-3; len: 12; v_gene: TRBV20-1; abundance: few; d_gene: .; CDR3aa: CSASGDTDTQYF; CDR3nt: TGCAGTGCTAGCGGAGACACAGATACGCAGTATTTT
j_gene: TRBJ2-6; len: 19; v_gene: TRBV11-1; abundance: .; d_gene: .; CDR3aa: CASSLALQGTYSGANVLTF; CDR3nt: TGTGCCAGCAGCTTAGCCCTTCAGGGTACATACTCTGGGGCCAACGTCCTGACTTTC
j_gene: TRBJ2-3; len: 15; v_gene: TRBV7-8; abundance: few; d_gene: .; CDR3aa: CASSLGAGTTDTQYF; CDR3nt: TGTGCCAGCAGCTTAGGGGCAGGTACGACAGATACGCAGTATTTT
j_gene: TRBJ1-6; len: 15; v_gene: TRBV20-1; abundance: many; d_gene: TRBD1; CDR3aa: CSAPLRGQGDSPLHF; CDR3nt: TGCAGTGCTCCATTGAGGGGACAGGGGGATTCACCCCTCCACTTT
j_gene: TRBJ2-7; len: 17; v_gene: TRBV4-1; abundance: many; d_gene: TRBD2; CDR3aa: CASSQEPGLAYSYEQYF; CDR3nt: TGCGCCAGCAGCCAAGAACCGGGACTAGCGTACTCCTACGAGCAGTACTTC
j_gene: TRBJ1-1; len: 12; v_gene: TRBV6-2/TRBV6-3; abundance: many; d_gene: TRBD1; CDR3aa: CASSEDRAVAFF; CDR3nt: TGTGCCAGCAGCGAAGACAGGGCGGTGGCTTTCTTT
j_gene: TRBJ2-1; len: 15; v_gene: TRBV24-1; abundance: .; d_gene: TRBD1; CDR3aa: CATSDSTDRPNEQFF; CDR3nt: TGTGCCACCAGTGACTCGACGGACAGGCCCAATGAGCAGTTCTTC
j_gene: TRBJ1-1; len: 14; v_gene: TRBV7-9; abundance: few; d_gene: TRBD1; CDR3aa: CASRGGRGRTEAFF; CDR3nt: TGTGCCAGCAGGGGAGGGAGGGGGCGCACTGAAGCTTTCTTT